This T cell receptor (beta chain) came from a study of regulatory T cells in long-lasting Graves disease. Libraries of TCR beta came from iRepertoire HTBI primers plus Arm-PCR of CDR3 regions. TCRdb processed the multiplex PCR reads anew with MiXCR; each CDR3 protein has one entry. The profile shows roughly 400,000 distinct CDR3 sequences, 21% of them singletons. This CDR3 is 16 amino acids long. CDR1 is MDHEN and CDR2 is SYDVKM in the germline V gene. After removal of 4 bases from V and 1 base from J, the junction contained 9 bases not matched to a gene. Sample time point: persistent/refractory GD, antithyroid drugs over 5 years with positive TRAb. From RNA extracted from PBMCs, the TCR library was made. Patients met American Thyroid Association criteria for Graves' disease. Patients were from an endocrinology department in Xi'an, China. Roughly 9 milliliters of peripheral blood were taken and placed in EDTA tubes.

Study-wide findings and caveats: When disease was persistent, TRBV28, TRBJ1-2 and TRBJ2-5 were the favored segments.

In this sample, this clonotype turned up a few times. The antigen remains undetermined. The sequencing here drew on peripheral blood mononuclear cells (PBMCs), taken when the disease was refractory, from a patient treated with antithyroid drugs. This chain uses TRBV28 with TRBJ2-7; 8 nucleotides align to TRBD1. The TCR was taken from a female donor with Graves disease. The CDR3, as DNA: TGTGCCAGCAGTTCCTTAGACAGGGGTCTTTCCTACGAGCAGTACTTC. It yields the protein CASSSLDRGLSYEQYF. Full variable domain (outside the CDR3, taken from reference TRBV28 and TRBJ2-7): DVKVTQSSRYLVKRTGEKVFLECVQDMDHENMFWYRQDPGLGLRLIYFSYDVKMKEKGDIPEGYSVSREKKERFSLILESASTNQTSMYLCASSSLDRGLSYEQYFGPGTRLTVT.